This TCR beta chain was captured by sequencing in a study of blood T cells in healthy people across ages. Alongside a J-beta primer mix, a sample-barcoded 5' primer served in a second PCR lasting about 7 to 11 cycles. Each CDR3 protein gets one entry after TCRdb re-called the 5' RACE reads with MiXCR. The data hold hundreds of thousands of distinct CDR3 sequences, with around 32% observed a single time. This clonotype appeared a few times. Its cognate antigen is unknown. V lost 1 base and J lost 3, with 16 bases in between. The CDR3 is made up of 17 amino acids. Per the germline V gene, CDR1 is MGHRA and CDR2 is YSYEKL. Each donor had approximately 10 milliliters of peripheral blood drawn. Study-level points and caveats: CMV status of donors was unknown, possibly confounding expanded clonotype changes. In long-lived donors, naive CD4+ cell counts and diversity exceeded those of aged donors.

This rearrangement joins TRBV4-1 to TRBJ1-5, with D possibly being TRBD1 (6 bases). The sample was blood. The sequence derives from a woman of 80 years or more in good health. The CDR3 is CASSQGRQASFNQPQHF. In nucleotides, the CDR3 is TGCGCCAGCAGCCAAGGTCGACAGGCTTCCTTCAATCAGCCCCAGCATTTT.